The sequence of this T cell receptor beta chain was determined in a study of OX40 agonist ivuxolimab in advanced cancers. With respect to the entire study: The costimulatory receptor OX40 (CD134) was targeted by ivuxolimab, a fully human IgG2 agonistic monoclonal antibody. Intravenous ivuxolimab was administered to patients every 2 weeks at six dose levels: 0.01, 0.1, 0.3, 1.5, 3 and 10 mg/kg. Of the roughly 54 dose-escalation patients, hepatocellular carcinoma was present in approximately 20, melanoma in approximately 15, renal cell carcinoma in 9 and head and neck cancer in 9. A male proportion of roughly 85% and a mean age of about 60 years, ranging from 23 to 79, were recorded for the dose-escalation cohort. Patients were allowed to have had prior anti-PD-1, anti-PD-L1 or anti-CTLA-4 therapy, and 40% of the dose-escalation patients had previously received checkpoint inhibitors. Partial responses occurred in three dose-escalation patients, of whom one had hepatocellular carcinoma and two had cutaneous melanoma. Peripheral TCRbeta sequencing was intended to test whether TCR sequence diversity was altered and clonal T-cell expansion was caused by ivuxolimab. The paper describes the monotherapy dose-escalation part (N of about 50 patients) of the phase I trial of ivuxolimab.

Details on this clone: Which antigen it targets is not known. No clone much larger than this one lies a single base away; base qualities are absent.

The paper as a whole reports these results and caveats: Low levels of normalized T-cell clonal expansion were also seen in some patients who did not respond. After ivuxolimab, CD8+ T cells had more expanded clones than CD4+ T cells on average. The antigen specificity of the peripheral T cells that underwent clonal expansion was not determined. At doses from 0.1 to 3.0 mg/kg, clonal expansion was seen in both CD4+ and CD8+ blood T cells between baseline and week 6. In the 0.1-3.0 mg/kg groups, partial responders had among the lowest normalized peripheral clonal expansion, particularly in CD8+ T cells.

Genomic DNA was isolated from the sorted cells so that the TCRbeta CDR3 region could be sequenced. The immunoSEQ Assay was used for sequencing of TCRbeta CDR3 regions. In TCRdb, the immuneACCESS table is reduced to in-frame sequences with V and J assigned. These tables do not hold every clone; where another copy was compared, an unresolved V gene accounts for under half, and the others remain unexplained. The sample has fewer than 80,000 clones on record, around 86% of them singletons. Together, the top ten hold under 0.75% of the sample. The trial excluded patients who had a history of autoimmune disease or were on systemic immunosuppression. Peripheral blood for TCR sequencing was drawn from every dose cohort at baseline, at cycle 4 day 1 and at cycle 7 day 1. The samples were drawn from a first-in-human, open-label, multicenter phase I dose-escalation trial of ivuxolimab. Adults with locally advanced or metastatic head and neck squamous cell, hepatocellular, melanoma or renal cell carcinoma were enrolled in the trial. CD4+ and CD8+ T cells were sorted separately from peripheral blood before TCR sequencing.

Inclusive of the bounding cysteine and phenylalanine, the CDR3 is 17 residues long. The entry retains the CDR3 DNA only, 51 bases that are in frame from base 1. The junction carries 18 bases between V and J, which are trimmed by 2 bases and 4 bases respectively. In the germline V gene (reference sequence), CDR1 corresponds to LNHNV and CDR2 to YYDKDF. The starting material was CD4+ or CD8+ T cells sorted from blood, obtained in a trial of the OX40 agonist ivuxolimab. This receptor was obtained from an adult with an advanced solid tumor such as melanoma, head and neck, liver or kidney cancer. The chain was built from TRBV15 and TRBJ1-5, with the D gene not confidently named. Here is the DNA: TGTGCCACCAGCAGATCGGGCCTGGAGGCGCGGAATCAGCCCCAGCATTTT. This codes for CATSRSGLEARNQPQHF. Extended through the reference TRBV15 and TRBJ1-5 proteins, this CDR3 yields the full variable domain: DAMVIQNPRYQVTQFGKPVTLSCSQTLNHNVMYWYQQKSSQAPKLLFHYYDKDFNNEADTPDNFQSRRPNTSFCFLDIRSPGLGDTAMYLCATSRSGLEARNQPQHFGDGTRLSIL.